The 5 T cell receptor beta chains below come from one sample, sequenced in a study of T cell changes during pregnancy in multiple sclerosis. The table came from immunoSEQ multiplex PCR; TCRdb's copy has only in-frame clones and leaves some out. The sample lists some 40,000 clones, about 94% seen once, with about 0.4% in the top ten. The sequences come from CD4+ T cells from peripheral blood mononuclear cells, collected in the second trimester of pregnancy. These receptors were collected from a female donor with multiple sclerosis, enrolled in a pregnancy study.

The chain uses TRBV6-5 and TRBJ1-2; 9 bases agree with TRBD1. The trim removed 8 bases at V and 4 bases at J, leaving 8 bases unmatched. CDR3 length: 14 amino acids. Germline CDR1 MNHEY, CDR2 SVGAGI. CDR3 in DNA: TGTGCCAGCGGCTGGACAGGGGCTTCCTATGGCTACACCTTC. Translating gives CASGWTGASYGYTF.

This clone appeared a single time. V and J are TRBV15 and TRBJ1-1, with 10 positions matching TRBD1. CDR1 LNHNV and CDR2 YYDKDF come from the germline V gene (reference sequence). The V and J ends lost 1 base and 4 bases, in that order; junction bases with no gene match: 3. The CDR3 has 15 amino acids. CDR3 in DNA: TGTGCCACCAGCAGAGGCGACAGGGGGCTCACTGAAGCTTTCTTT. As protein: CATSRGDRGLTEAFF.

This chain connects TRBV7-2 to TRBJ2-2; a possible D gene is TRBD1 (6 bases). The CDR3 has 16 amino acids. The V end lost 0 bases, the J end lost 0 bases, and 8 bases lay between the germline ends. Germline V gives CDR1 SGHTA, CDR2 FQGNSA. The CDR3 is CASSLAGAANTGELFF. The DNA for the CDR3 is TGTGCCAGCAGCTTAGCGGGGGCCGCGAACACCGGGGAGCTGTTTTTT.

This chain links TRBV11-2 with TRBJ2-2; 14 positions match TRBD2. This CDR3 contains 19 residues. CDR1 SGHAT and CDR2 FQNNGV come from the germline V gene. The V gene end was trimmed by 2 bases and the J gene end by 3 bases; junction bases not matched to a gene: 8. CDR3 coding DNA: TGTGCCAGCAGCTTACGACTAGCGGGAGGGTTTGGGGACACCGGGGAGCTGTTTTTT. It codes for CASSLRLAGGFGDTGELFF.

The chain recombines TRBV30 with TRBJ1-2, with 11 bases fitting TRBD1. This CDR3 spans 15 amino acids. V gave up 1 base and J gave up 6 bases; unmatched junction bases: 7. Germline CDR1 GTSNPN, CDR2 SVGIG (reference sequence). The DNA of the CDR3 is TGTGCCTGGAGTGATTACGGGACAGGGGGGAATGGCTACACCTTC. It encodes CAWSDYGTGGNGYTF.